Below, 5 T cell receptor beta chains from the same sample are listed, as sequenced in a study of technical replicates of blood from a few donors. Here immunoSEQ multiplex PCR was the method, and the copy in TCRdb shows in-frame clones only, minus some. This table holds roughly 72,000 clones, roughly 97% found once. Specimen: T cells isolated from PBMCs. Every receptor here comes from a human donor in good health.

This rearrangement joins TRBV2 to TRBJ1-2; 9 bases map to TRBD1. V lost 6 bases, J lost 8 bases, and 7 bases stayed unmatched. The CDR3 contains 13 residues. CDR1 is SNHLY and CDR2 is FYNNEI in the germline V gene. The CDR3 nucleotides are TGTGCCAGCAGCTCTGGGGACAGGGACGGCTACACCTTC. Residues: CASSSGDRDGYTF.

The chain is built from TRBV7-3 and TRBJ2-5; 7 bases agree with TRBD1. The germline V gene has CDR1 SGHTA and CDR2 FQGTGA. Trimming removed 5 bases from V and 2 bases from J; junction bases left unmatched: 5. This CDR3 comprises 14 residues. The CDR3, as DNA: TGTGCCAGCAGCCCAGGACAGGAGCAAGAGACCCAGTACTTC. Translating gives CASSPGQEQETQYF.

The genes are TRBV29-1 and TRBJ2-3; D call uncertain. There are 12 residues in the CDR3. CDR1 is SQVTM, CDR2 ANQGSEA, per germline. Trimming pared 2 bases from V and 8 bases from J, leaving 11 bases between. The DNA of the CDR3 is TGCAGCGTTGAAACCCAACTATCTACGCAGTATTTT. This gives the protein CSVETQLSTQYF.

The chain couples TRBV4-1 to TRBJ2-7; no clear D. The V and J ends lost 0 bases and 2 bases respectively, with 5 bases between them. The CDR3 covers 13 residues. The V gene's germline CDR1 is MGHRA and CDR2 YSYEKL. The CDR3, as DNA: TGCGCCAGCAGCCAAGAATTAACCTACGAGCAGTACTTC. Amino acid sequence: CASSQELTYEQYF.

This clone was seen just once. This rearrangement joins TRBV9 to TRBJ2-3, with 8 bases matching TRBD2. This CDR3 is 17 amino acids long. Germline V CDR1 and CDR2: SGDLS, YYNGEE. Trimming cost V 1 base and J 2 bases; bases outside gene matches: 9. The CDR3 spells CASSVFSGLEITDTQYF. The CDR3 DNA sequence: TGTGCCAGCAGCGTATTTTCGGGACTAGAGATCACAGATACGCAGTATTTT.